This T cell receptor (beta chain) derives from a study of blood T cell repertoires in COVID-19 (dated by TCRdb to about 2020). About the full investigation: The collaborator samples originated in the United States, Italy and Spain and spanned the acute and convalescent phases of COVID-19. Samples came from the ongoing ImmuneRACE study (first 160 participants) plus 1,254 subjects from 6 global collaborators. The prospective study material was composed of cDNA or gDNA derived from T cells, B-cell-depleted T cells, or PBMCs. The repertoires were made available in a free public database intended to serve as a resource for research on the immune response to SARS-CoV-2. HLA class I and class II types, where available, came from metadata supplied by the sample provider rather than from assay-based typing. A de-identified subject ID, COVID-19 status, age in years and sex were almost always included in the sample metadata. Deeply sampled blood TCRbeta repertoires from subjects exposed to, actively infected with, or recovered from COVID-19 were included in the dataset. The study at large found these results: The quantity of clinical and demographic metadata differed by source and by participant and was supplied without curation.

The CDR3, from cysteine to phenylalanine, totals 14 residues. The read is trimmed to its CDR3 DNA, 42 bases read in frame from base 1. CDR1 is given as SGHTA and CDR2 as FQGNSA, both from the germline V gene. V is pared back by 4 bases and J by 4 bases, with 13 bases lying between the germline termini. A word on this clone: Its antigen is still unknown. No per-base quality is available; no much larger clone lies one base away.

Each collaborating institution followed its own protocols to collect whole blood in K2EDTA tubes. Collaborator samples were shipped for TCRbeta analysis as frozen whole blood, isolated PBMCs, or DNA extracted from either sample type. The immunoSEQ Assay, a bias-controlled multiplex PCR, was used to amplify TCRbeta CDR3 regions from genomic DNA. In the original analysis: The number of nucleated cells in each sample was estimated by amplification of reference gene primers within the assay. Sequence reads were collapsed and filtered to measure the absolute abundance of every unique TCRbeta CDR3 rearrangement. For each sample, productive Simpson clonality was calculated as the square root of Simpson's diversity index over productive rearrangements. The immuneACCESS repertoire file appears here via TCRdb, limited to in-frame rearrangements. These files lack a portion of the clones; in checked studies, under half of the deficit traces to unresolved V genes, and the cause of the others is not known. V, J and clone size are taken as reported in that table, and D and trimming were inferred from the DNA itself. Present in this sample are about 35,000 clones, 85% to 90% of which were seen just once. Of the sample, approximately 40% falls within the top ten clones.

Specimen: peripheral blood. The sequence joins TRBV7-2 to TRBJ1-2; TRBD1 is perhaps the D gene, given 6 matching bases. This sequence was found in a man in his sixties with active or convalescent COVID-19. The sequence in DNA is TGTGCCAGCAGCTGGGGGCAGAACCTCTATGGCTACACCTTC. Its product reads: CASSWGQNLYGYTF.